A single sample gave rise to the 19 T cell receptor beta chains below, sequenced in a study of blood T cell repertoires in COVID-19. The protocol was immunoSEQ multiplex PCR, while the TCRdb copy is restricted to in-frame clones and leaves out a portion. The table shows roughly 150,000 clones, with approximately 91% occurring only once. Sequenced sample: peripheral blood. Receptor source: a man between 18 and 35 years old with COVID-19, enrolled during active disease.

This chain joins TRBV10-1 and TRBJ2-1, with D possibly matching TRBD1 (6 bases). V dropped 2 bases and J dropped 7 bases, with 15 bases sitting between them. The germline V gene encodes CDR1 WNHNN and CDR2 SYGVQD (reference sequence). The CDR3 consists of 15 residues. The CDR3 loop is CASSENLGARNEQFF. The CDR3 DNA reads as TGCGCCAGCAGTGAGAATCTGGGGGCGCGGAATGAGCAGTTCTTC.

The chain's CDR3 is CATSAVAGAGRETQYF. CDR3 nucleotides: TGTGCCACCTCTGCCGTGGCGGGAGCTGGTAGAGAGACCCAGTACTTC. The V call is TRBV24-1, the J call TRBJ2-5; 7 bases match TRBD2. The germline CDR1 and CDR2 sequences are KGHDR and SFDVKD. This CDR3 region has 16 residues. Trimming cost V 9 bases and J 4 bases; bases outside gene matches: 16.

The genes are TRBV29-1 and TRBJ2-7, with 8 bases lining up with TRBD2. This CDR3 comprises 14 residues. Germline V gives CDR1 SQVTM, CDR2 ANQGSEA. Trimming cost V 2 bases and J 4 bases; bases outside gene matches: 7. The CDR3, as DNA: TGCAGCGTTGAAATCTCGGGGGGGTCGTACGAGCAGTACTTC. Protein: CSVEISGGSYEQYF.

The rearrangement links TRBV19 to TRBJ2-7; 9 bases line up with TRBD1. V lost 4 bases and J lost 3; bases outside the gene matches: 1. This CDR3 region has 13 residues. Germline V lookup: CDR1 LNHDA, CDR2 SQIVND (reference sequence). DNA of the CDR3: TGTGCCAGTAGTAGGGGACAGGGCTACGAGCAGTACTTC. As protein: CASSRGQGYEQYF.

This clone has just one count. This chain uses TRBV7-7 with TRBJ1-5; TRBD1 matches at 8 bases. The CDR3 has 21 residues. CDR1 is SSHAT, CDR2 FNYEAQ, per germline (reference sequence). V shed 5 bases, J shed 1 base, and the junction held 22 bases outside the gene matches. CDR3 in DNA: TGTGCCAGCAGCCATAAACGGGGGCCGGACAGGGTCGATGGGAGCAATCAGCCCCAGCATTTT. Protein: CASSHKRGPDRVDGSNQPQHF. Full variable domain (missing parts from reference TRBV7-7 and TRBJ1-5): GAGVSQSPRYKVTKRGQDVTLRCDPISSHATLYWYQQALGQGPEFLTYFNYEAQPDKSGLPSDRFSAERPEGSISTLTIQRTEQRDSAMYRCASSHKRGPDRVDGSNQPQHFGDGTRLSIL.

The V call is TRBV7-9, the J call TRBJ2-5, with a possible D match to TRBD2 (6 bases). The germline V gene encodes CDR1 SEHNR and CDR2 FQNEAQ (reference sequence). The CDR3 covers 13 residues. V was clipped by 6 bases and J by 4 bases, with 12 bases between them. The CDR3 here is CASRARDSETQYF. For the CDR3, the DNA is TGTGCCAGCAGGGCCCGGGACTCAGAGACCCAGTACTTC.

This sequence joins TRBV18 and TRBJ2-2, with D possibly matching TRBD1 (5 bases). In germline, CDR1 is KGHSH, CDR2 LQKENI. V was clipped by 0 bases and J by 4 bases, with 9 bases between them. The CDR3 is 15 residues long. CDR3 sequence reads: CASSPPIRVTGELFF. As DNA, the CDR3 is TGTGCCAGCTCACCACCGATCAGGGTCACCGGGGAGCTGTTTTTT.

V is TRBV11-2 and J is TRBJ2-1; D ambiguous. V gave up 3 bases and J gave up 2 bases, with 8 bases separating them. CDR1 SGHAT and CDR2 FQNNGV come from the germline V gene. This CDR3 region has 14 residues. CDR3 nucleotide sequence: TGTGCCAGCAGCTTCGAGCTAGCCTACAATGAGCAGTTCTTC. As protein: CASSFELAYNEQFF.

The chain employs TRBV15 and TRBJ2-7; 7 nucleotides agree with TRBD1. The CDR3 contains 15 residues. J gave up 1 base and V 3 bases, and 6 bases lay outside the gene matches. Germline V gene sequence: CDR1 LNHNV, CDR2 YYDKDF (reference sequence). The CDR3, as DNA: TGTGCCACCAGCAGGGGCGACAGGGCTTCCTACGAGCAGTACTTC. It is translated as CATSRGDRASYEQYF.

V usage is TRBV28 and J usage is TRBJ2-7; D is ambiguous. Trimming took 8 bases from V and 6 from J, leaving 14 bases between them. The CDR3 is 12 amino acids. Germline V gene sequence: CDR1 MDHEN, CDR2 SYDVKM. In DNA, the CDR3 is TGTGCCAGCGGAATCAGGCTGCGCGAGCAGTACTTC. This gives the protein CASGIRLREQYF.

The sample holds one count of this clone. The CDR3 region has the DNA TGTGCCAGCAGTTCCCCGACAGGGACTGGAAACACCATATATTTT. Residues: CASSSPTGTGNTIYF. The chain is built from TRBV28 and TRBJ1-3, with 7 bases aligning to TRBD1. The V segment lost 4 bases and the J segment 2 bases; nucleotides outside the gene matches: 5. Germline V CDR1 and CDR2: MDHEN, SYDVKM. The CDR3 runs to 15 residues.

The chain couples TRBV5-1 to TRBJ2-1, with D possibly being TRBD2 (6 bases). CDR1 is SGHRS, CDR2 YFSETQ, per germline. Between the trimmed V and J ends, which lost 2 bases and 3 bases, there was a span of 12 bases. The CDR3 sequence is 15 residues long. The CDR3 DNA sequence: TGCGCCAGCAGCTTAGAAGCGGGCGTCTACAATGAGCAGTTCTTC. This encodes CASSLEAGVYNEQFF.

The V and J genes are TRBV6-1 and TRBJ2-1; the match to TRBD2 covers 10 bases. CDR3 length: 15 residues. Trimming cost V 0 bases and J 10 bases; bases outside gene matches: 6. Per the germline V gene, CDR1 is MNHNS and CDR2 is SASEGT. DNA for the CDR3: TGTGCCAGCAGTGAAGCCTCCCTGACTAGCGGGGAGCAGTTCTTC. This codes for CASSEASLTSGEQFF.

The rearrangement joins TRBV18 to TRBJ2-7; 7 bases map to TRBD1. The CDR3 is 14 residues long. V lost 4 bases and J lost 2; bases outside the gene matches: 5. Germline values: CDR1 KGHSH, CDR2 LQKENI. CDR3 amino acids: CASSRQGQAYEQYF. CDR3 nucleotides: TGTGCCAGCTCACGACAGGGCCAGGCCTACGAGCAGTACTTC.

The rearrangement joins TRBV19 to TRBJ1-1, with 10 bases that match TRBD1. Germline trimming cut 6 bases from V and 7 bases from J; bases unmatched to any gene: 8. In germline, CDR1 is LNHDA, CDR2 SQIVND (reference sequence). This CDR3 contains 14 residues. Written as DNA, the CDR3 is TGTGCCAGTAGCAGCGACAGGGGGCAAGGTGAAGCTTTCTTT. Its protein is CASSSDRGQGEAFF.

The J gene is TRBJ1-2, the V gene TRBV5-6; 7 bases align to TRBD1. Looked up from germline, CDR1 is SGHDT and CDR2 is YYEEEE. This CDR3 is built from 16 residues. Trimming cost V 0 bases and J 4 bases; bases outside gene matches: 9. CDR3 nucleotide sequence: TGTGCCAGCAGCTTGGTCCGCCAGGGGGAGGCCTATGGCTACACCTTC. It codes for CASSLVRQGEAYGYTF.

The CDR3 DNA reads as TGTGCCAGCTCACCTGCGGGGGCCTACAATGAGCAGTTCTTC. Its protein product is CASSPAGAYNEQFF. The V call is TRBV18, the J call TRBJ2-1, with TRBD2 matching over 7 bases. The germline gives CDR1 KGHSH, CDR2 LQKENI. CDR3 length: 14 amino acids. Trimming removed 3 bases from V and 2 bases from J; junction bases left unmatched: 1. The variable domain in full, completed from reference TRBV18 and TRBJ2-1, reads NAGVMQNPRHLVRRRGQEARLRCSPMKGHSHVYWYRQLPEEGLKFMVYLQKENIIDESGMPKERFSAEFPKEGPSILRIQQVVRGDSAAYFCASSPAGAYNEQFFGPGTRLTVL.

The V call is TRBV5-1, the J call TRBJ1-5; unclear D gene. Between the trimmed V and J ends, which lost 0 bases and 5 bases, there was a span of 6 bases. Germline CDR1 is SGHRS and CDR2 is YFSETQ. The CDR3 is 13 amino acids. The CDR3 sequence is CASSLVGDQPQHF. The CDR3 DNA sequence: TGCGCCAGCAGCTTGGTCGGAGATCAGCCCCAGCATTTT.

This chain joins TRBV29-1 and TRBJ1-1; 8 nucleotides line up with TRBD1. With 4 bases clipped from V and 1 base from J, the junction kept 5 bases outside the gene matches. Germline V gene data show CDR1 as SQVTM and CDR2 as ANQGSEA. The CDR3 length is 14 residues. Here the CDR3 reads CSVAPGGENTEAFF. CDR3 coding DNA: TGCAGCGTTGCTCCAGGGGGCGAGAACACTGAAGCTTTCTTT.